These 14 T cell receptor beta chains were all obtained from the same sample, sequenced in a study of Ad26.COV2.S vaccination and SARS-CoV-2 variants. Treatment indicated: some 19 received Ad26.COV2.S at low or high dose, single or two shots; about 5 received placebo; per-sample allocation not given. It was on day 63 after the first vaccine or placebo injection that samples were taken. Only in-frame clones appear in the TCRdb table, and some are missing; sequencing was by immunoSEQ multiplex PCR. Of about 440,000 clones detected, less than 95% appear once; the ten largest clones hold roughly 4%. The source was peripheral blood, collected in a trial of Ad26.COV2.S vaccine versus placebo. All receptors derive from a person aged 18-60 years who received the Ad26.COV2.S COVID-19 vaccine or a placebo.

This chain joins TRBV10-3 and TRBJ2-3; possibly TRBD1 or TRBD2 for D (6 bases each). The germline CDR1 and CDR2 sequences are ENHRY and SYGVKD. The CDR3 runs 14 residues. V lost 9 bases and J lost 3, with 16 bases in between. CDR3 amino acids: CAMGRGGGTDTQYF. The CDR3 DNA is TGTGCCATGGGTCGAGGGGGAGGTACAGATACGCAGTATTTT.

The CDR3 reads CASSQVWNSPYEQYF. CDR3 coding DNA: TGCGCCAGCAGCCAAGTTTGGAATAGCCCCTACGAGCAGTACTTC. The rearrangement links TRBV4-3 to TRBJ2-7; no reliable D call. With 1 base removed from V and 2 bases from J, the gap between germline ends came to 12 bases. The CDR3 runs 15 residues. The germline V gene encodes CDR1 LGHNA and CDR2 YSLEER.

The chain is built from TRBV2 and TRBJ2-6; tentative D call: TRBD1 (5 bases). V was pared by 10 bases and J by 1 base, with 14 bases between. Germline CDR1 reads SNHLY; CDR2 reads FYNNEI. The CDR3 spans 15 residues. The CDR3 here is CATDPQGSGANVLTF. The DNA for the CDR3 is TGTGCCACCGACCCTCAGGGATCTGGGGCCAACGTCCTGACTTTC.

The chain has TRBV7-2 and TRBJ1-2; D gene ambiguous. Per the germline V gene, CDR1 is SGHTA and CDR2 is FQGNSA. This CDR3 is built from 14 residues. Trimming pared 3 bases from V and 8 bases from J, leaving 16 bases between. The CDR3 DNA follows: TGTGCCAGCAGCTTTTCTGTCACAGATGGAGGCTACACCTTC. This translates into CASSFSVTDGGYTF.

The chain joins TRBV7-9 to TRBJ2-7; 7 bases line up with TRBD2. Germline V gene lookup returns CDR1 SEHNR and CDR2 FQNEAQ (reference sequence). Trimming cost V 4 bases and J 2 bases; bases outside gene matches: 8. The CDR3 contains 15 residues. CDR3 DNA sequence: TGTGCCAGCAGCTATTCGGGGGGTCCCACCTACGAGCAGTACTTC. This codes for CASSYSGGPTYEQYF. Based on the CDR3 plus reference TRBV7-9 and TRBJ2-7, the full variable domain is DTGVSQNPRHKITKRGQNVTFRCDPISEHNRLYWYRQTLGQGPEFLTYFQNEAQLEKSRLLSDRFSAERPKGSFSTLEIQRTEQGDSAMYLCASSYSGGPTYEQYFGPGTRLTVT.

The rearrangement joins TRBV18 to TRBJ1-5; D is perhaps TRBD1 (5 bases). With 3 bases removed from V and 7 bases from J, the gap between germline ends came to 16 bases. There are 15 residues in the CDR3. Germline CDR1 KGHSH, CDR2 LQKENI. This CDR3 is CASSPQPRVEQPQHF. The CDR3 nucleotides read TGTGCCAGCTCACCTCAGCCCAGGGTAGAGCAGCCCCAGCATTTT.

The chain links TRBV7-8 to TRBJ2-5; D is unclear. The germline V gene has CDR1 SGHVS and CDR2 FQNEAQ. This CDR3 comprises 16 residues. Between the trimmed V and J ends, which lost 2 bases and 5 bases, there was a span of 18 bases. This chain's CDR3 is CASSLSLALFLETQYF. CDR3 DNA sequence: TGTGCCAGCAGCTTAAGTCTTGCACTTTTTCTTGAGACCCAGTACTTC.

The chain carries TRBV3-1 (or the pseudogene TRBV3-2) and TRBJ2-7; D remains unclear. The CDR3 spans 12 residues. The germline V gene encodes CDR1 LGHDT and CDR2 YNNKEL (reference sequence). Trimming cost V 4 bases and J 6 bases, with 10 bases left between them. In nucleotides, the CDR3 is TGTGCCAGCAGCCCCGATCCGGGCGAGCAGTACTTC. It is translated as CASSPDPGEQYF.

J is TRBJ2-7 and V is TRBV7-6; TRBD1 or TRBD2 may be the D gene (6 bases each). CDR1 and CDR2 (germline): SGHVS, FNYEAQ. V lost 1 base, J lost 2 bases, and 12 bases lay in between. This CDR3 has 15 amino acids. This CDR3 reads CASSLEGGAPYEQYF. The DNA for the CDR3 is TGTGCCAGCAGCTTAGAGGGGGGCGCGCCCTACGAGCAGTACTTC.

Concerning this clone: This same CDR3 is encoded by further DNA sequences in the sample. This chain joins TRBV18 and TRBJ1-5, with D unclear. The V end lost 3 bases, the J end lost 1 base, and 4 bases lay between the germline ends. CDR1 is KGHSH, CDR2 LQKENI, per germline. This CDR3 region has 13 residues. Here the CDR3 reads CASSPSSNQPQHF. In DNA form, the CDR3 reads TGTGCCAGCTCACCCTCCAGCAATCAGCCCCAGCATTTT.

The chain carries TRBV11-3 and TRBJ2-4, with D perhaps TRBD1 (6 bases). The CDR3 has 17 amino acids. The germline V and J ends were trimmed by 1 base and 5 bases, with 18 bases remaining between them. Germline CDR1 is SGHNT and CDR2 is YENEEA. The CDR3 is CASSLGRTVVGQNIQYF. The DNA for the CDR3 is TGTGCCAGCAGCTTAGGTAGGACAGTAGTTGGCCAAAACATTCAGTACTTC.

The V call is TRBV30, the J call TRBJ2-7; D is unclear. From germline, CDR1 is GTSNPN and CDR2 SVGIG (reference sequence). CDR3 length: 11 residues. Trimming shortened V by 3 bases and J by 5 bases, and 8 bases separated the two germline ends. The CDR3 loop is CAWRGIHEQYF. The CDR3 DNA is TGTGCCTGGAGGGGGATCCACGAGCAGTACTTC.

The rearrangement joins TRBV6-5 to TRBJ2-1, with 7 bases fitting TRBD1. Germline CDR1 MNHEY, CDR2 SVGAGI. CDR3 size: 15 residues. The V segment lost 6 bases and the J segment 9 bases; nucleotides outside the gene matches: 14. In nucleotides, the CDR3 is TGTGCCAGCAGAGCCAACAGGGGTGGTCTAGGTGAGCAGTTCTTC. This translates into CASRANRGGLGEQFF.

This rearrangement joins TRBV19 to TRBJ1-5; possible D gene TRBD1, 5 bases. This CDR3 region has 14 residues. V was pared by 3 bases and J by 4 bases, with 10 bases between. The germline V gene encodes CDR1 LNHDA and CDR2 SQIVND (reference sequence). The CDR3 sequence: CASSIGGENQPQHF. DNA of the CDR3: TGTGCCAGTAGTATTGGAGGGGAAAATCAGCCCCAGCATTTT.